What follows are 5 T cell receptor beta chains derived from one specimen sequenced in a study of siplizumab effects on memory and regulatory T cells. Sequencing was performed with immunoSEQ multiplex PCR; in TCRdb, only in-frame clones are kept and a portion is missing. The sample holds roughly 5,300 clones, 45% to 50% seen once. The mixed lymphocyte reaction cells were grown together in coculture at 37°C for six to seven days. Their antigens are not known. Source material: CFSE-low (dividing) CD8+ T cells sorted from an allogeneic mixed lymphocyte reaction. The receptor source for this set is a human donor in good health; the cells came from an allogeneic mixed lymphocyte reaction. Some clones in this sample may be carry-over from other donors' samples.

This clone was counted between two and nine times. The chain recombines TRBV7-9 with TRBJ2-7; D possibly matches TRBD1 or TRBD2 (5 bases each). Trimming pared 5 bases from V and 0 bases from J, leaving 23 bases between. The CDR3 is made up of 18 amino acids. In germline, CDR1 is SEHNR, CDR2 FQNEAQ (reference sequence). Here the CDR3 DNA reads TGTGCCAGCAGCACCTCCGGGACGACCGCAACCCGCTCCTACGAGCAGTACTTC. It specifies CASSTSGTTATRSYEQYF.

The rearrangement joins TRBV20-1 to TRBJ2-7; perhaps TRBD2 as D (5 bases). This CDR3 comprises 11 residues. CDR1 and CDR2 (germline): DFQATT, SNEGSKA (reference sequence). The V gene lost 3 bases and the J gene lost 5 bases, with 8 bases spanning the gap. CDR3 sequence reads: CSASWGDEQYF. CDR3 nucleotides: TGCAGTGCTAGTTGGGGAGACGAGCAGTACTTC.

This clone turned up a few times. The V and J genes are TRBV5-4 and TRBJ2-1; D gene unclear. This CDR3 is built from 14 residues. The germline gives CDR1 SGHNT, CDR2 YYREEE (reference sequence). V lost 0 bases to trimming and J lost 2 bases, with 6 bases between them. As DNA, the CDR3 is TGTGCCAGCAGCTTGGACCCACCCTACAATGAGCAGTTCTTC. The encoded protein is CASSLDPPYNEQFF.

This clone has more than one count but fewer than ten. The rearrangement uses TRBV27 and TRBJ1-2; D gene unclear. Trimming removed 2 bases from V and 5 bases from J, with 12 bases in between. The CDR3 covers 14 residues. CDR1 and CDR2 from the germline V gene are MNHEY and SMNVEV (reference sequence). This CDR3 is CASSLPRTFYGYTF. Written as DNA, the CDR3 is TGTGCCAGCAGTTTACCGAGGACCTTTTATGGCTACACCTTC.

This clone rates as medium-sized. V is TRBV13 and J is TRBJ1-5; D uncertain. In germline, CDR1 is PRHDT, CDR2 FYEKMQ (reference sequence). The V and J ends lost 3 bases and 2 bases respectively, with 2 bases between them. CDR3 size: 12 residues. This CDR3 is CASSLGNQPQHF. CDR3 bases: TGTGCCAGCAGCTTGGGCAATCAGCCCCAGCATTTT.